One and the same sample provided the 14 T cell receptor beta chains below, sequenced in a study of radiation and T cells in renal cell carcinoma. The time point: baseline pretreatment blood. As for treatment: 15 Gy SBRT to primary tumor, nephrectomy 4 weeks later. Sequencing used immunoSEQ multiplex PCR; TCRdb keeps in-frame clones, though not all of them. The sample lists 100,000 to 150,000 clones, roughly 80% occurring once. The material was blood, obtained from a patient whose treatment included radiotherapy and nephrectomy. The receptors shown here come from a woman aged 55-75 years with renal cell carcinoma.

The chain joins TRBV5-4 to TRBJ2-3, with 8 nucleotides matching TRBD2. In germline, CDR1 is SGHNT, CDR2 YYREEE (reference sequence). The CDR3 has 17 residues. The ends lost 2 bases at V and 3 bases at J; junction bases unmatched: 11. The CDR3 region has the DNA TGTGCCAGCAGCTTACCCGGACCGGGGGGGAGGACAGATACGCAGTATTTT. Translation: CASSLPGPGGRTDTQYF. Full variable domain (outside the CDR3, taken from reference TRBV5-4 and TRBJ2-3): ETGVTQSPTHLIKTRGQQVTLRCSSQSGHNTVSWYQQALGQGPQFIFQYYREEENGRGNFPPRFSGLQFPNYSSELNVNALELDDSALYLCASSLPGPGGRTDTQYFGPGTRLTVL.

The chain recombines TRBV6-1 with TRBJ2-5; 7 nucleotides agree with TRBD2. This CDR3 has 15 residues. The V gene's germline CDR1 is MNHNS and CDR2 SASEGT. V lost 4 bases and J lost 6; bases outside the gene matches: 11. The DNA of the CDR3 is TGTGCCAGCAGTGCCCACCGGACTAGTGGACAGACCCAGTACTTC. It is translated as CASSAHRTSGQTQYF.

This clone has just a few counts. The V gene is TRBV7-9, the J gene TRBJ1-3, with D tentatively TRBD1 (6 bases). This CDR3 spans 15 amino acids. Between the trimmed V and J ends, which lost 4 bases and 3 bases, there was a span of 13 bases. From germline, CDR1 is SEHNR and CDR2 FQNEAQ (reference sequence). The CDR3, as DNA: TGTGCCAGCAGCTCACAGGGTTTAAGTGGAAACACCATATATTTT. Translating gives CASSSQGLSGNTIYF.

The chain employs TRBV7-2 and TRBJ2-1; possible D gene TRBD2, 7 bases. Germline CDR1 and CDR2: SGHTA and FQGNSA. V shed 5 bases and J shed 7 bases, with 12 bases lying between them. The CDR3 covers 13 residues. The CDR3 region is CASSKGGRNEQFF. The CDR3 DNA is TGTGCCAGCAGCAAGGGGGGGCGGAATGAGCAGTTCTTC.

This clone appeared a few times. The rearrangement joins TRBV27 to TRBJ1-1, with D possibly matching TRBD1 (5 bases). Germline CDR1 is MNHEY and CDR2 is SMNVEV (reference sequence). The CDR3 sequence is 12 residues long. V lost 10 bases to trimming and J lost 1 base, with 10 bases between them. Written as DNA, the CDR3 is TGTGCCACCTGGGGCTGGAACACTGAAGCTTTCTTT. Residues: CATWGWNTEAFF.

This rearrangement joins TRBV19 to TRBJ2-5; tentative D call: TRBD1 (6 bases). Germline CDR1 and CDR2: LNHDA and SQIVND (reference sequence). V was clipped by 4 bases and J by 0 bases, with 12 bases between them. This CDR3 is built from 15 residues. CDR3 nucleotides: TGTGCCAGTAGTACCCAGGGGCTGAACCAAGAGACCCAGTACTTC. This translates into CASSTQGLNQETQYF.

This clone occurred once. The chain has TRBV4-3 and TRBJ2-5, with D hard to call. The V gene lost 0 bases and the J gene lost 1 base, with 12 bases spanning the gap. CDR3 length equals 16 residues. Germline V gene sequence: CDR1 LGHNA, CDR2 YSLEER. CDR3 sequence: CASSQDPGPGQETQYF. CDR3 nucleotides: TGCGCCAGCAGCCAAGATCCGGGTCCAGGCCAAGAGACCCAGTACTTC.

A single count supports this clone. The rearrangement links TRBV18 to TRBJ1-2, with 8 positions matching TRBD1. Trimming cost V 4 bases and J 8 bases; bases outside gene matches: 18. The CDR3 has 17 amino acids. Germline V CDR1 and CDR2: KGHSH, LQKENI. The CDR3 spells CASSLLTIGDRGYGYTF. DNA of the CDR3: TGTGCCAGCTCACTACTGACGATTGGAGACAGGGGTTACGGCTACACCTTC.

The chain recombines TRBV19 with TRBJ1-5; 8 nucleotides match TRBD1. The CDR3 contains 16 residues. The junction had 6 bases not matched to a gene; V was cut back by 3 bases and J by 2 bases. In germline, CDR1 is LNHDA, CDR2 SQIVND (reference sequence). The CDR3 DNA reads TGTGCCAGTAGTATTCCGACGGGACAGGGCAATCAGCCCCAGCATTTT. It yields the protein CASSIPTGQGNQPQHF.

The V and J genes are TRBV13 and TRBJ2-7; 10 positions match TRBD1. This CDR3 spans 14 amino acids. In germline, CDR1 is PRHDT, CDR2 FYEKMQ (reference sequence). V shed 3 bases, J shed 3 bases, and the junction held 2 bases outside the gene matches. CDR3 sequence reads: CASSLGQGLYEQYF. Here the CDR3 DNA reads TGTGCCAGCAGCTTGGGACAGGGGCTCTACGAGCAGTACTTC.

This clone has only a few counts. The chain employs TRBV4-3 and TRBJ1-1; 7 bases map to TRBD1. Trimming removed 4 bases from V and 6 bases from J; junction bases left unmatched: 5. Germline loops: CDR1 LGHNA, CDR2 YSLEER. CDR3 length: 13 amino acids. This CDR3 reads CASSRDRASEAFF. The CDR3 bases are TGCGCCAGCAGCCGTGACAGGGCTTCTGAAGCTTTCTTT.

The chain links TRBV7-6 to TRBJ2-7, with 11 bases that match TRBD2. The CDR3 extends over 16 amino acids. Trimming at V came to 0 bases and at J to 3 bases, leaving 4 bases not matched to a gene. Germline loops: CDR1 SGHVS, CDR2 FNYEAQ. The CDR3 loop reads CASSLAGTSGLYEQYF. CDR3 coding DNA: TGTGCCAGCAGCTTAGCCGGGACTAGCGGACTCTACGAGCAGTACTTC.

This chain links TRBV5-1 with TRBJ2-7, with 10 bases aligning to TRBD2. Germline V CDR1 and CDR2: SGHRS, YFSETQ. V dropped 1 base and J dropped 2; count of bases not matched to a gene: 12. The CDR3 is 18 amino acids. The chain's CDR3 is CASSLSTSGWETTYEQYF. DNA for the CDR3: TGCGCCAGCAGCTTGTCGACTAGCGGGTGGGAGACAACCTACGAGCAGTACTTC.

The chain couples TRBV7-8 to TRBJ1-1; D remains unclear. Between the trimmed V and J ends, which lost 7 bases and 1 base, there was a span of 10 bases. The CDR3 sequence is 13 residues long. From germline, CDR1 is SGHVS and CDR2 FQNEAQ. CDR3 DNA sequence: TGTGCCAGCACCAGACAACCGAACACTGAAGCTTTCTTT. This gives the protein CASTRQPNTEAFF.